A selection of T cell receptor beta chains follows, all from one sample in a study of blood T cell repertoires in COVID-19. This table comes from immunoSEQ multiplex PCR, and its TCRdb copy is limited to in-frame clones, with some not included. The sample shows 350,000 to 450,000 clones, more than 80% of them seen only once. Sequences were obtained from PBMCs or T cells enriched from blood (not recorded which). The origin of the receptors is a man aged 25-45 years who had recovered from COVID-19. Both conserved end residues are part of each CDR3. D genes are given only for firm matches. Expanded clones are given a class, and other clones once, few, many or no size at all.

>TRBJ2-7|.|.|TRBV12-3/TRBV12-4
CASSLARRGEQYF
TGTGCCAGCAGTTTAGCCAGAAGGGGCGAGCAGTACTTC
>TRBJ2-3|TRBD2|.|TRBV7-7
CASSLGPPGGTDTQYF
TGTGCCAGCAGCTTAGGCCCCCCGGGAGGGACAGATACGCAGTATTTT
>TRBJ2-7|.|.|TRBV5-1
CASSLGDGSSYEQYF
TGCGCCAGCAGCTTGGGCGACGGGAGCTCCTACGAGCAGTACTTC
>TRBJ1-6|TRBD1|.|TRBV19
CASSIVGQGGYNSPLHF
TGTGCCAGTAGTATCGTTGGACAGGGAGGGTATAATTCACCCCTCCACTTT
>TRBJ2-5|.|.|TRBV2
CASSEIASSQETQYF
TGTGCCAGCAGTGAAATAGCGTCCTCCCAAGAGACCCAGTACTTC
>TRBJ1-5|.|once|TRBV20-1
CSASENLLLSNQPQHF
TGCAGTGCTAGTGAGAACCTACTCCTTAGCAATCAGCCCCAGCATTTT
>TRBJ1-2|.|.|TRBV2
CASSDRTYYGYTF
TGTGCCAGCAGTGACCGGACATACTATGGCTACACCTTC
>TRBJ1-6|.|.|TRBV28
CASSAPANSPLHF
TGTGCCAGCAGTGCCCCTGCGAATTCACCCCTCCACTTT
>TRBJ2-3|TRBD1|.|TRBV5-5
CASSWDRLTDTQYF
TGTGCCAGCAGCTGGGACAGGCTCACAGATACGCAGTATTTT
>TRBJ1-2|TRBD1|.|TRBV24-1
CATSEGGQGARKSYYGYTF
TGTGCCACCAGTGAGGGCGGACAGGGGGCCCGTAAAAGTTACTATGGCTACACCTTC
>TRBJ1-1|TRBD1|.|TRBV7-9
CASSLVEGAKNTEAFF
TGTGCCAGCAGCTTAGTTGAGGGGGCGAAGAACACTGAAGCTTTCTTT
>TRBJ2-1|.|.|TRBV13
CASSRGGRSYNEQFF
TGTGCCAGCAGCAGAGGGGGTCGCTCCTACAATGAGCAGTTCTTC
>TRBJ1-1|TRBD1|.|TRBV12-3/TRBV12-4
CASSPGTVAFF
TGTGCCAGCAGTCCCGGGACAGTCGCTTTCTTT
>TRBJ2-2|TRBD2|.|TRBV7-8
CASSTGLAGTGELFF
TGTGCCAGCAGCACCGGACTAGCGGGAACCGGGGAGCTGTTTTTT
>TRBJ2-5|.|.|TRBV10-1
CASSDQGVETQYF
TGCGCCAGCAGTGATCAGGGTGTAGAGACCCAGTACTTC
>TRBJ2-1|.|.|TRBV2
CASSSTDRYLDNEQFF
TGTGCCAGCAGTTCAACCGACAGGTATTTAGACAATGAGCAGTTCTTC
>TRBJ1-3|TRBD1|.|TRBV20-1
CSASEGARGNTIYF
TGCAGTGCAAGTGAGGGGGCGCGTGGAAACACCATATATTTT
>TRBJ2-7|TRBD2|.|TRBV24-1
CATSDSWLAANYEQYF
TGTGCCACCAGTGATTCATGGCTAGCGGCAAACTACGAGCAGTACTTC
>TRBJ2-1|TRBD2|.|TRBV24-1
CATSEPGTSEDNEQFF
TGTGCCACCAGTGAGCCCGGGACTAGCGAAGACAATGAGCAGTTCTTC
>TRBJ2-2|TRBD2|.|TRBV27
CASKAGARIGELFF
TGTGCCAGTAAAGCGGGAGCACGGATCGGGGAGCTGTTTTTT
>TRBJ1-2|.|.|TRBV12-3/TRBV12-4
CASSWEGTYGYTF
TGTGCCAGCAGTTGGGAGGGTACCTATGGCTACACCTTC
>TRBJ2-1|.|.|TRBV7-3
CASSLSGVRRGNEQFF
TGTGCCAGCAGCTTAAGTGGGGTCCGTCGGGGTAATGAGCAGTTCTTC
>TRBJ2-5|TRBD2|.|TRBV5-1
CASSPHSGRGSSETQYF
TGCGCCAGCAGCCCCCACAGCGGGAGGGGGTCATCTGAGACCCAGTACTTC
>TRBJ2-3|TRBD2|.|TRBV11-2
CASSLTLAGVTDTQYF
TGTGCCAGCAGCTTAACCCTAGCGGGAGTCACAGATACGCAGTATTTT
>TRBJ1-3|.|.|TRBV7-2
CASSLFEDSGNTIYF
TGTGCCAGCAGCCTTTTTGAGGACTCTGGAAACACCATATATTTT
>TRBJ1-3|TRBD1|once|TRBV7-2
CASSSDRDLFSGNTIYF
TGTGCCAGCAGCTCAGACAGGGACTTATTCTCTGGAAACACCATATATTTT
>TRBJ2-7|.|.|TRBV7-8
CASSLRLTYYEQYF
TGTGCCAGCAGCTTACGATTAACCTACTACGAGCAGTACTTC